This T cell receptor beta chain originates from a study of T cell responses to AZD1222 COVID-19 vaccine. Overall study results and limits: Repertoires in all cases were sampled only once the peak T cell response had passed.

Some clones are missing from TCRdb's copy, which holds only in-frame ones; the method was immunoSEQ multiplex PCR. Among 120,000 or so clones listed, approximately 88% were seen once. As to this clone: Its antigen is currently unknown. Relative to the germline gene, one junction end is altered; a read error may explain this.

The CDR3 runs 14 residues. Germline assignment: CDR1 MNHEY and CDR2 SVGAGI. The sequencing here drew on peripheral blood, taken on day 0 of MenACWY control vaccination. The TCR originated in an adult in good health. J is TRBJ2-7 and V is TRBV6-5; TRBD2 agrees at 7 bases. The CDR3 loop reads CASSYRGLGYEQHF. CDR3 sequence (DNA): TGTGCCAGCAGTTACCGAGGACTAGGTTACGAGCAGCACTTC.